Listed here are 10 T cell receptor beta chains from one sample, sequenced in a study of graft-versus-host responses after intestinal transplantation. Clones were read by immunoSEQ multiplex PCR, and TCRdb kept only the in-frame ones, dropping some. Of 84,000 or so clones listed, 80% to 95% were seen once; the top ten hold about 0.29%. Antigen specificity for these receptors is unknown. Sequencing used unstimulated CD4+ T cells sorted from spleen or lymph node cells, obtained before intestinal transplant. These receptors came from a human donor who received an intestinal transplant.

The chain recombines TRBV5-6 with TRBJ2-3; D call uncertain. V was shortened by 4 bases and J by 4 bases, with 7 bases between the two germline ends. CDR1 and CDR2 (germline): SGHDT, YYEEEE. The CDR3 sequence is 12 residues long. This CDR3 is CASSTPPDTQYF. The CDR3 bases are TGTGCCAGCAGCACCCCCCCAGATACGCAGTATTTT. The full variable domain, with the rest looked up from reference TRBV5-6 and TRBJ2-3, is DAGVTQSPTHLIKTRGQQVTLRCSPKSGHDTVSWYQQALGQGPQFIFQYYEEEERQRGNFPDRFSGHQFPNYSSELNVNALLLGDSALYLCASSTPPDTQYFGPGTRLTVL.

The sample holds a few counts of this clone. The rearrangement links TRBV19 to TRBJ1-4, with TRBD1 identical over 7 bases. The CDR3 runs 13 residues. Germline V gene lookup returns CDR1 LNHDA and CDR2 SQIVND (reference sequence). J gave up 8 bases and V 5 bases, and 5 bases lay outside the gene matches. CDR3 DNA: TGTGCCAGTAGTTTTGACAGGGCGGAAAAACTGTTTTTT. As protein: CASSFDRAEKLFF.

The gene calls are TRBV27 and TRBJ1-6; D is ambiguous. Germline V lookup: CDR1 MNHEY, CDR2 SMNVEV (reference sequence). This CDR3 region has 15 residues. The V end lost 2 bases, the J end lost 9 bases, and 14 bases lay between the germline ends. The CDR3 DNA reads TGTGCCAGCAGTTTAAATCGACCTAATTTTTCACCCCTCCACTTT. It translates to CASSLNRPNFSPLHF.

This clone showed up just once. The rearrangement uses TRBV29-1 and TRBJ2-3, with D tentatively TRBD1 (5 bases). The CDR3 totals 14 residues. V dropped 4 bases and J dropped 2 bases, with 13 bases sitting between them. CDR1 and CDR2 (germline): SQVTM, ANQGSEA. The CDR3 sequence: CSVVAGSSTDTQYF. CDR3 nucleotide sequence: TGCAGCGTTGTAGCAGGGTCGTCCACAGATACGCAGTATTTT.

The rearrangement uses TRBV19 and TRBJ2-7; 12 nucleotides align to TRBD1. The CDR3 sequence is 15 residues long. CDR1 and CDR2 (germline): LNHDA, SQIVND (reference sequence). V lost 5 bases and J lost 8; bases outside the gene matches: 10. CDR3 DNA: TGTGCCAGTAGTGTTTCCGGGACAGGGGGCCTTAAGCAGTACTTC. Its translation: CASSVSGTGGLKQYF.

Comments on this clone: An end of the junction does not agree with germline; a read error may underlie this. The CDR3 loop reads CACSLVGGGRETQYF. In DNA, the CDR3 is TGTGCCTGCAGCTTAGTTGGGGGAGGCCGTGAGACCCAGTACTTC. The chain carries TRBV7-9 and TRBJ2-5, with a tentative D call TRBD2 (6 bases). The CDR3 spans 15 residues. Germline CDR1 and CDR2: SEHNR and FQNEAQ (reference sequence).

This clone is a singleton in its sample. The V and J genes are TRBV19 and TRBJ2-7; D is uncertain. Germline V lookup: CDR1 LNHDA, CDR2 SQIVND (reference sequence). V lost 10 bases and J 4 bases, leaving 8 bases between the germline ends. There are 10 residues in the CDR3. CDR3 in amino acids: CANQEYEQYF. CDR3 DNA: TGTGCCAACCAGGAGTACGAGCAGTACTTC.

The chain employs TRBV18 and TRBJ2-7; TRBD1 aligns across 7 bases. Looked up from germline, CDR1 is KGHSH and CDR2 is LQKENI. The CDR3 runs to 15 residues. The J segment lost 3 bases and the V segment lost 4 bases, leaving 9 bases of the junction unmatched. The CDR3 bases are TGTGCCAGCTCACTAAGTCAGGGGGTGGACTACGAGCAGTACTTC. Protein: CASSLSQGVDYEQYF.

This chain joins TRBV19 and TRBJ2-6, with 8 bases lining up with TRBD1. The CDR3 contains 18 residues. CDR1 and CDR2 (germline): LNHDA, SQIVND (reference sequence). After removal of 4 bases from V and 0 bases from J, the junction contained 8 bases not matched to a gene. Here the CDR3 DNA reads TGTGCCAGTAGTACCCGACAGGGGTTTATCTCTGGGGCCAACGTCCTGACTTTC. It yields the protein CASSTRQGFISGANVLTF.

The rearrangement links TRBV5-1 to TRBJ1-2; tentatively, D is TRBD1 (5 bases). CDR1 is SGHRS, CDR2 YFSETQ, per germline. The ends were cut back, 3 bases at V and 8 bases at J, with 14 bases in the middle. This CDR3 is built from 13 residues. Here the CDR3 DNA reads TGCGCCAGCAGCTCGGGACCACCTGGGGGCTACACCTTC. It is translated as CASSSGPPGGYTF.